The 25 T cell receptor beta chains below come from one sample, sequenced in a study of blood T cell repertoires in COVID-19. Method: immunoSEQ multiplex PCR; TCRdb's copy keeps in-frame clones and lacks some. Of about 55,000 clones listed, 75% to 95% were seen once; the top ten hold 16%. Sample: peripheral blood. The receptors shown here come from an older man with acute or convalescent COVID-19.

This sequence joins TRBV4-2 and TRBJ1-1, with D uncertain. The CDR3 loop spans 15 amino acids. Germline V gives CDR1 LGHNA, CDR2 YNFKEQ. V was pared by 5 bases and J by 2 bases, with 15 bases between. CDR3: CASSILSPPNTEAFF. CDR3 nucleotides: TGTGCCAGCAGCATATTGTCCCCCCCTAACACTGAAGCTTTCTTT.

The chain carries TRBV5-4 and TRBJ2-7, with 10 bases matching TRBD1. There are 16 residues in the CDR3. Germline V lookup: CDR1 SGHNT, CDR2 YYREEE (reference sequence). With V trimmed by 1 base and J by 4 bases, 8 bases remained unmatched. CDR3 sequence (DNA): TGTGCCAGCAGCTTGAAAAAAGGGACAGGGGCTTACGAGCAGTACTTC. Protein sequence: CASSLKKGTGAYEQYF.

The chain carries TRBV30 and TRBJ2-7; D perhaps matches TRBD2 (6 bases). The V gene lost 2 bases and the J gene lost 0 bases, with 11 bases spanning the gap. The CDR3 has 14 amino acids. Germline CDR1 reads GTSNPN; CDR2 reads SVGIG (reference sequence). The CDR3 nucleotides are TGTGCCTGGAGTCACCCGCGGGGCTCCTACGAGCAGTACTTC. This translates into CAWSHPRGSYEQYF. Using reference TRBV30 and TRBJ2-7 for the parts outside the CDR3, the full variable domain is SQTIHQWPATLVQPVGSPLSLECTVEGTSNPNLYWYRQAAGRGLQLLFYSVGIGQISSEVPQNLSASRPQDRQFILSSKKLLLSDSGFYLCAWSHPRGSYEQYFGPGTRLTVT.

The chain links TRBV19 to TRBJ1-1; no clear D. This CDR3 is built from 14 residues. Trimming took 7 bases from V and 0 from J, leaving 12 bases between them. Germline CDR1 is LNHDA and CDR2 is SQIVND (reference sequence). CDR3 DNA sequence: TGTGCCAGTACCGCAGGTTTCATGAACACTGAAGCTTTCTTT. It encodes CASTAGFMNTEAFF.

In DNA form, the CDR3 reads TGCAGCGTTGGGCCCGGGGGAGTCACAGATACGCAGTATTTT. Translated: CSVGPGGVTDTQYF. V gene TRBV29-1 combines with J gene TRBJ2-3; a weak D match, TRBD2 (6 bases). Trimming shortened V by 4 bases and J by 2 bases, and 13 bases separated the two germline ends. Germline loops: CDR1 SQVTM, CDR2 ANQGSEA. This CDR3 spans 14 amino acids.

The chain links TRBV5-4 to TRBJ2-2, with TRBD2 matching 13 bases. CDR1 and CDR2 from the germline V gene are SGHNT and YYREEE (reference sequence). V lost 4 bases and J lost 0; bases outside the gene matches: 3. This CDR3 has 17 amino acids. The CDR3 loop reads CASSQGLAGTNTGELFF. CDR3 DNA sequence: TGTGCCAGCAGCCAGGGACTAGCGGGGACGAACACCGGGGAGCTGTTTTTT.

V usage is TRBV7-2 and J usage is TRBJ1-2, with D possibly matching TRBD1 (6 bases). This CDR3 has 13 residues. The V and J ends lost 5 bases and 0 bases respectively, with 7 bases between them. Germline V gene data show CDR1 as SGHTA and CDR2 as FQGNSA. CDR3 coding DNA: TGTGCCAGCAGCCGGGACACTAACTATGGCTACACCTTC. Protein sequence: CASSRDTNYGYTF.

The chain employs TRBV12-3 or TRBV12-4 and TRBJ1-1, with 7 nucleotides matching TRBD1. The CDR3 spans 13 residues. V shed 6 bases and J 8 bases; nucleotides not matched to a gene: 9. The CDR3 DNA reads as TGTGCCAGCAGCGTCGGGACAGCTCTAGAAGCTTTCTTT. It translates to CASSVGTALEAFF.

The chain has TRBV19 and TRBJ2-1; 9 bases fit TRBD2. The CDR3 spans 19 residues. The V gene end was trimmed by 5 bases and the J gene end by 2 bases; junction bases not matched to a gene: 16. CDR1 and CDR2 (germline): LNHDA, SQIVND (reference sequence). The CDR3, as DNA: TGTGCCAGTAGTCTCCGTCTAGCGGGGACCCCGGGTGCCTACAATGAGCAGTTCTTC. Its protein is CASSLRLAGTPGAYNEQFF. The full variable domain, in which reference TRBV19 and TRBJ2-1 provide the parts outside the CDR3, is DGGITQSPKYLFRKEGQNVTLSCEQNLNHDAMYWYRQDPGQGLRLIYYSQIVNDFQKGDIAEGYSVSREKKESFPLTVTSAQKNPTAFYLCASSLRLAGTPGAYNEQFFGPGTRLTVL.

The rearrangement uses TRBV7-2 and TRBJ2-3; 10 bases agree with TRBD1. The CDR3 sequence is 16 residues long. Germline V CDR1 and CDR2: SGHTA, FQGNSA. V lost 5 bases to trimming and J lost 4 bases; unmatched junction nucleotides: 9. The CDR3, as DNA: TGTGCCAGCAGCACGAGACAGGGGGCGGGCGCAGATACGCAGTATTTT. Encoded protein: CASSTRQGAGADTQYF.

This sequence joins TRBV6-1 and TRBJ1-5; 7 bases match TRBD1. The CDR3 has 15 amino acids. V trimming: 4 bases; J trimming: 7 bases; junction bases outside the gene matches: 10. Germline loops: CDR1 MNHNS, CDR2 SASEGT. CDR3: CASSGADRLKQPQHF. In nucleotides, the CDR3 is TGTGCCAGCAGTGGAGCGGACAGGTTGAAGCAGCCCCAGCATTTT.

This chain connects TRBV29-1 to TRBJ2-7, with 11 bases that match TRBD1. After removal of 0 bases from V and 3 bases from J, the junction contained 7 bases not matched to a gene. This CDR3 has 16 amino acids. CDR1 and CDR2 (germline): SQVTM, ANQGSEA. The CDR3 DNA reads as TGCAGCGTTGAAGATCAGGGGACAGGGGGTGGCTACGAGCAGTACTTC. Translated: CSVEDQGTGGGYEQYF.

A word on this clone: Other DNA sequences in the sample encode the same CDR3. The CDR3 spells CASSSDYGYTF. In DNA, the CDR3 is TGTGCCAGCAGTTCTGACTATGGCTACACCTTC. The chain has TRBV12-3 or TRBV12-4 and TRBJ1-2; D is unresolved. CDR3 length: 11 amino acids. V gave up 4 bases and J gave up 3 bases, with 3 bases separating them.

The V gene is TRBV24-1, the J gene TRBJ2-7; 12 bases agree with TRBD2. V lost 11 bases, J lost 3 bases, and 4 bases stayed unmatched. Germline-derived CDR1 and CDR2 are KGHDR and SFDVKD. There are 13 residues in the CDR3. CDR3 nucleotides: TGTGCCAACCGGGGACTAGCGGGCTACGAGCAGTACTTC. Translation: CANRGLAGYEQYF.

The chain carries TRBV12-3 or TRBV12-4 and TRBJ2-5; D not resolved. Trimming removed 1 base at V and 7 bases at J, with 7 bases between. The CDR3 has 12 residues. The chain's CDR3 is CASSLGGGTQYF. Here the CDR3 DNA reads TGTGCCAGCAGTTTAGGAGGCGGGACCCAGTACTTC.

CDR3 sequence: CSAERSETQYF. The CDR3 nucleotides are TGCAGTGCTGAGCGCAGCGAGACCCAGTACTTC. The V call is TRBV20-1, the J call TRBJ2-5; D remains unclear. The CDR3 has 11 amino acids. From germline, CDR1 is DFQATT and CDR2 SNEGSKA (reference sequence). V dropped 5 bases and J dropped 5 bases, with 9 bases sitting between them.

The chain carries TRBV28 and TRBJ2-2; D perhaps matches TRBD1 (5 bases). The germline V and J ends were trimmed by 6 bases and 2 bases, with 13 bases remaining between them. The CDR3 is 15 residues long. CDR1 and CDR2 from the germline V gene are MDHEN and SYDVKM. The CDR3 DNA reads TGTGCCAGCAGCCCGACAGCGCCAAACACCGGGGAGCTGTTTTTT. It translates to CASSPTAPNTGELFF.

The CDR3 here is CASSEQGFFTEAFF. The CDR3 bases are TGTGCCAGCAGCGAACAGGGTTTTTTTACTGAAGCTTTCTTT. The rearrangement joins TRBV5-6 to TRBJ1-1; weak D call: TRBD1 (6 bases). Trimming took off 4 bases at V and 5 bases at J, with 15 bases between the two ends. Germline assignment: CDR1 SGHDT and CDR2 YYEEEE. The CDR3 is made up of 14 amino acids. The full variable domain, its missing parts supplied by reference TRBV5-6 and TRBJ1-1, is DAGVTQSPTHLIKTRGQQVTLRCSPKSGHDTVSWYQQALGQGPQFIFQYYEEEERQRGNFPDRFSGHQFPNYSSELNVNALLLGDSALYLCASSEQGFFTEAFFGQGTRLTVV.

This clone has a single count. The chain carries TRBV20-1 and TRBJ1-1; maybe TRBD1 (5 bases). The V gene lost 8 bases and the J gene lost 1 base, with 8 bases spanning the gap. The CDR3 extends over 11 amino acids. Looked up from germline, CDR1 is DFQATT and CDR2 is SNEGSKA (reference sequence). The CDR3: CSPGQNTEAFF. The CDR3 DNA is TGCAGTCCTGGACAGAACACTGAAGCTTTCTTT.

The V and J genes are TRBV7-9 and TRBJ2-2; 7 bases agree with TRBD2. The germline V gene has CDR1 SEHNR and CDR2 FQNEAQ (reference sequence). The trim removed 9 bases at V and 1 base at J, leaving 2 bases unmatched. This CDR3 has 13 residues. The CDR3 coding sequence is TGTGCCAGTGGCGGGGGGAACACCGGGGAGCTGTTTTTT. This codes for CASGGGNTGELFF.

The chain couples TRBV2 to TRBJ2-5, with 8 bases identical to TRBD1. This CDR3 has 14 amino acids. The germline V gene encodes CDR1 SNHLY and CDR2 FYNNEI. Trimming took 6 bases from V and 5 from J; bases not matched to a gene: 8. The CDR3 here is CASRVTGVLETQYF. The CDR3, as DNA: TGTGCCAGCAGGGTGACAGGGGTTCTGGAGACCCAGTACTTC.

J is TRBJ1-1 and V is TRBV24-1; D not certain. The V gene's germline CDR1 is KGHDR and CDR2 SFDVKD. The ends were cut back, 3 bases at V and 6 bases at J, with 16 bases in the middle. The CDR3 spans 15 residues. The CDR3 reads CATSDPKRGSAEAFF. CDR3 in DNA: TGTGCCACCAGTGATCCAAAACGGGGTTCCGCTGAAGCTTTCTTT.

There are a few counts of this clone. V usage is TRBV6-5 and J usage is TRBJ1-6, with 11 positions matching TRBD1. V dropped 6 bases and J dropped 5; count of bases not matched to a gene: 3. Germline values: CDR1 MNHEY, CDR2 SVGAGI. CDR3 length: 15 residues. The CDR3 reads CASRRDRGDNSPLHF. CDR3 nucleotides: TGTGCCAGCAGGCGGGACAGGGGGGATAATTCACCCCTCCACTTT.

The rearrangement links TRBV9 to TRBJ1-5, with TRBD1 matching over 8 bases. Germline V gene lookup returns CDR1 SGDLS and CDR2 YYNGEE. The CDR3 is 14 residues long. Germline trimming cut 2 bases from V and 5 bases from J; bases unmatched to any gene: 3. The CDR3: CASSVGQGDQPQHF. The CDR3 DNA follows: TGTGCCAGCAGCGTCGGACAGGGTGATCAGCCCCAGCATTTT.

The rearrangement links TRBV14 to TRBJ2-7; a weak D match, TRBD1 (6 bases). The CDR3 totals 15 residues. From germline, CDR1 is SGHDN and CDR2 FVKESK. V lost 5 bases, J lost 3 bases, and 17 bases lay in between. CDR3 region: CASSEGHAGLYEQYF. CDR3 bases: TGTGCCAGCAGCGAGGGACATGCGGGCCTCTACGAGCAGTACTTC.